Following are 7 T cell receptor beta chains from one sample sequenced in a study of T cell repertoires in cytomegalovirus infection. Using its own MiXCR run on the reads, TCRdb lists one record per CDR3 protein. The data show hundreds of thousands of distinct CDR3 sequences, roughly 26% seen once. Sequences were obtained from CD8+ T cells from PBMCs. All receptors come from a human donor in good health (CMV status not recorded). Some clones in this sample may be carry-over from other donors' samples.

The genes are TRBV4-1 and TRBJ2-2; 9 bases fit TRBD2. There are 16 residues in the CDR3. The germline gives CDR1 MGHRA, CDR2 YSYEKL. With V trimmed by 3 bases and J by 7 bases, 9 bases remained unmatched. CDR3 sequence reads: CASSQTRAGGIGELFF. CDR3 nucleotide sequence: TGCGCCAGCAGCCAGACGCGAGCGGGGGGCATCGGGGAGCTGTTTTTT.

The chain employs TRBV5-6 and TRBJ2-2, with 8 positions matching TRBD1. V trimming: 4 bases; J trimming: 4 bases; junction bases outside the gene matches: 9. Per germline, CDR1 SGHDT and CDR2 YYEEEE. The CDR3 is made up of 16 amino acids. The CDR3 here is CASSKWTGRFTGELFF. The CDR3 DNA reads as TGTGCCAGCAGCAAATGGACAGGGCGATTCACCGGGGAGCTGTTTTTT. The full variable domain, its missing parts supplied by reference TRBV5-6 and TRBJ2-2, is DAGVTQSPTHLIKTRGQQVTLRCSPKSGHDTVSWYQQALGQGPQFIFQYYEEEERQRGNFPDRFSGHQFPNYSSELNVNALLLGDSALYLCASSKWTGRFTGELFFGEGSRLTVL.

This clonotype appeared many times. The chain has TRBV7-2 and TRBJ2-1; 8 nucleotides agree with TRBD2. The CDR3 sequence is 17 residues long. The V gene's germline CDR1 is SGHTA and CDR2 FQGNSA. The junction had 5 bases not matched to a gene; V was cut back by 1 base and J by 0 bases. CDR3 in amino acids: CASSLVPGGSSYNEQFF. CDR3 nucleotide sequence: TGTGCCAGCAGCTTAGTGCCGGGGGGGAGCTCCTACAATGAGCAGTTCTTC.

This clonotype was seen at least ten times. The chain joins TRBV7-9 to TRBJ2-2, with 8 bases aligning to TRBD2. The J segment lost 4 bases and the V segment lost 2 bases, leaving 9 bases of the junction unmatched. Germline assignment: CDR1 SEHNR and CDR2 FQNEAQ (reference sequence). The CDR3 length is 17 residues. CDR3 sequence (DNA): TGTGCCAGCAGCTTAAAGCGCAGCGGGGGACTCACCGGGGAGCTGTTTTTT. It is translated as CASSLKRSGGLTGELFF.

This clonotype was seen more than once but under ten times. The chain couples TRBV15 to TRBJ2-1; 8 bases map to TRBD1. J was trimmed by 6 bases and V by 4 bases; bases with no gene match: 17. CDR3 length: 18 amino acids. Germline CDR1 LNHNV, CDR2 YYDKDF (reference sequence). The CDR3 DNA reads TGTGCCACCAGCAAGGCCGGACAGGGCCCGATTGCGGGCAATGAGCAGTTCTTC. It yields the protein CATSKAGQGPIAGNEQFF.

In its sample, this clonotype was seen a few times. This chain joins TRBV29-1 and TRBJ1-5, with D perhaps matching TRBD1 (5 bases). There are 14 residues in the CDR3. Between the trimmed V and J ends, which lost 4 bases and 3 bases, there was a span of 13 bases. The germline V gene encodes CDR1 SQVTM and CDR2 ANQGSEA. CDR3 in amino acids: CSVGGVGTNQPQHF. CDR3 bases: TGCAGCGTTGGGGGCGTAGGAACCAATCAGCCCCAGCATTTT.

In this sample, this clonotype turned up many times. This sequence joins TRBV6-5 and TRBJ2-1, with TRBD1 identical over 9 bases. V lost 2 bases, J lost 4 bases, and 9 bases stayed unmatched. Per germline, CDR1 MNHEY and CDR2 SVGAGI. The CDR3 has 17 amino acids. DNA for the CDR3: TGTGCCAGCAGTTACGCCCTACCCGGGACAGGGTACAATGAGCAGTTCTTC. Translated, it gives CASSYALPGTGYNEQFF.